The T cell receptor (beta chain) under discussion was sequenced for a study of OX40 agonist ivuxolimab in advanced cancers. Background on the study: Dose-escalation subjects each had hepatocellular carcinoma, melanoma, renal cell or head and neck cancer. Partial responses were observed in three patients, of whom one had hepatocellular carcinoma and two had cutaneous melanoma. Study-wide results and caveats: Clonal expansion by week 6 occurred in CD4+ and CD8+ blood T cells (at 0.1 to 3.0 mg/kg).

Generated by immunoSEQ multiplex PCR, the TCRdb table keeps only in-frame clones and is missing some. The table includes tens of thousands of clones, 88% detected once. Concerning this clone: What it binds is not known.

This clonotype was sampled from an adult with an advanced solid tumor such as melanoma, head and neck, liver or kidney cancer. Specimen: CD4+ or CD8+ T cells sorted from blood, collected in a trial of the OX40 agonist ivuxolimab.

CDR3 protein: CASSFGRNNQPQHF. In DNA form, the CDR3 reads TGTGCCAGCAGTTTCGGCAGGAACAATCAGCCCCAGCATTTT. The chain uses TRBV28 and TRBJ1-5; D not resolved. Trimming removed 3 bases from V and 3 bases from J, with 9 bases in between. Germline CDR1 reads MDHEN; CDR2 reads SYDVKM. This CDR3 contains 14 residues.